This T cell receptor (beta chain) comes out of a study of blood T cell repertoires in COVID-19. Whole-study context: The United States, Italy and Spain provided the acute and convalescent COVID-19 samples. Nucleic acid was either cDNA or gDNA, and it came from T cells, B-cell-depleted T cells, or PBMCs.

The CDR3 runs 14 residues. Trimming pared 0 bases from V and 6 bases from J, leaving 11 bases between. The V gene's germline CDR1 is SGHNT and CDR2 YENEEA. Source study methods: Estimation of nucleated cell counts relied on the amplification of reference gene primers. TCRdb's table, derived via immunoSEQ multiplex PCR, lists solely in-frame clones and lacks some. The V and J calls and clone size are taken from that table; D and trimming were inferred from the DNA. The sample lists 250,000 or so clones, roughly 84% occurring once. The clonotype was recovered from a middle-aged woman who had recovered from COVID-19. Sequenced: peripheral blood. The chain carries TRBV11-3 and TRBJ1-1; maybe TRBD1 (5 bases). CDR3 in amino acids: CASSLEGRDPEAFF. CDR3 nucleotide sequence: TGTGCCAGCAGCTTAGAGGGGCGTGACCCTGAAGCTTTCTTT.